The sequence of this T cell receptor beta chain was determined in a study of identical twins. Study results and limitations: Cord blood's abundant beta clonotypes had fewer insertions, unlike memory repertoires.

This clonotype was detected only a few times. No antigen is known for it. MiXCR was run by TCRdb on the 5' RACE reads, yielding one entry per CDR3 protein. The sample has hundreds of thousands of distinct CDR3 sequences; 8.6% are singletons. Germline V gives CDR1 KGHSH, CDR2 LQKENI. The CDR3 consists of 15 residues. V lost 8 bases and J lost 5, with 21 bases in between. These data are also associated with another study on yellow fever vaccine responses in identical twins. This second study says: In identical twins, vaccine T cell responses appeared partly shared and partly individual.

The TCR comes from a woman younger than 35 in good health. Input material: PBMCs. The genes are TRBV18 and TRBJ2-5; D is perhaps TRBD2 (6 bases). CDR3 sequence: CASTDSTVAGETQYF. CDR3 nucleotide sequence: TGTGCCAGCACCGATTCGACGGTCGCGGGGGAGACCCAGTACTTC.